This T cell receptor beta chain came from a study of early stage breast cancer tumors (dated by TCRdb to about 2017). Looking at the study overall: Of the roughly 16 invasive breast tumors, 12 to 13 were found to be estrogen receptor-positive, progesterone receptor-positive and HER2-negative. Of the approximately twelve ER+/PR+/HER2- tumors, eight were classified as invasive ductal carcinomas and four as invasive lobular carcinomas. On average, each sample got about 9-fold read coverage. A total of 2,651,842 templates, representing approximately 1,100,000 unique clonotypes, were detected across all samples.

General conclusions and limits of the study: Compared with adjacent normal breast tissue, tumors had about 2.6-fold higher T cell density and higher clonality. The small cohort size prevented analysis by tumor subtype. Repertoires from blood and normal breast were more alike than repertoires from blood and tumor, and in about 85% of the 16 patients, comparing each tissue with blood separated tumor from normal. Bulk genomic DNA sequencing of unsorted cells missed chain pairing and functional markers such as CD4, CD8 and FOXP3. Enriched TCRB sequences shared across patients were found to be mostly commonly generated sequences that were unlikely to play an important role in the tumor microenvironment.

The table lists this clone with a count of one. The antigen it recognizes is unknown. It has no much larger one-base neighbor in the sample; base qualities were not kept. From its cysteine to its phenylalanine, the CDR3 spans 15 amino acids. Only the CDR3 part of the read is kept: 45 bases, read in frame from the first base. From a lookup of the germline V gene, CDR1 and CDR2 are SGHDT and YYEEEE. About 19-55 mg of tumor tissue was diced and typically yielded more than 3 ug of DNA. The study profiled bulk TCR beta-chain repertoires in matched peripheral blood, tumor and adjacent normal breast tissue taken from about 16 patients with early-stage breast cancer. Following resection, visually identified tumor tissue was excised and transferred into prechilled RNAlater. A TissueLyser II was used to homogenize diced tumor tissue (about 19-50 mg) in RLTplus buffer containing beta-mercaptoethanol and antifoaming agent. The Qiagen AllPrep DNA/RNA Mini kit was used to extract genomic DNA.

Two independent genomic DNA replicates were amplified for each sample, with roughly 0.5 ug used for blood and around 1.5 ug for tumor or normal breast. Following the manufacturer's instructions, the ImmunoSeq Intro kit was used to carry out TCRB sequencing on genomic DNA. For absolute quantification, the 31-cycle multiplex PCR included proprietary primers along with spike-in control sequences. Single-end 150-bp reads were used to sequence an 87-bp fragment covering the CDR3 and the flanking V and J genes. Seven samples, with two replicates for each sample, were multiplexed per lane of an Illumina MiSeq using version 3.0 chemistry. The paper's processing steps were these. The vendor's proprietary pipeline handled the raw data processing, merging both replicates into a single result for each sample. Clonotypes were defined as productive rearrangements sharing the V-gene family, CDR3 amino acid sequence and J-gene segment. Clonality was computed as 1 minus the normalized Shannon entropy (Pielou evenness) of TCRB abundances. To estimate T cell density, the total number of templates was divided by the input cell count, which was inferred from how much DNA went in. Recon with default parameters was used to estimate total repertoire diversity and clonality. A clonotype counted as tumor-enriched if its abundance in tumor exceeded 0.1% and was at least 32-fold higher than its abundance in normal breast. Not all clones reach the TCRdb copy of this immuneACCESS table, which keeps in-frame sequences only. Checked studies attribute under half of the gap to unresolved V genes and leave the rest unexplained. V, J and clone size were drawn from that table, and D and trimming were deduced from the DNA. Within this sample are some 5,000 clones, with 60% to 65% of them counted one time only. The ten largest clones capture under 30% of the sample.

Sequenced material: breast tumor tissue. The receptor chain draws on TRBV5-6 and TRBJ2-7; TRBD1 might be the D gene, on 6 matching bases. This TCR was sampled from a person aged 45-60 years with breast cancer. The DNA sequence is as follows: TGTGCGTCATACTCCTGGGGGCCTGCCTCCTACGAGCAGTACTTC. It translates as CASYSWGPASYEQYF.